Here is one T cell receptor (beta chain) with its context. The antigen is unknown. The data stem from a study of cytomegalovirus exposure and HLA in healthy donors. Overall study: The same platform used for the 500 to 850 first-cohort repertoires was also used for the approximately 120 validation repertoires, as a later analysis reported.

The length of the CDR3 is 11 residues. Per the germline V gene, CDR1 is SGHDT and CDR2 is YYEEEE. V was pared by 0 bases and J by 7 bases, with 4 bases between. Measured with immunoSEQ multiplex PCR; TCRdb has only the in-frame clones, and not every one. This table has about 140,000 clones, about 86% appearing once. Overall study findings and caveats: Diagnosis of cytomegalovirus status made by the classifier reportedly showed high specificity and sensitivity.

Sequencing was done on a sample of PBMCs. The clonotype originates from a man between 18 and 35 years old in good health and CMV-seronegative. The chain has TRBV5-6 and TRBJ1-1; D not resolved. The CDR3 coding sequence is TGTGCCAGCAGCTTGGGACTTGAAGCTTTCTTT. Translation: CASSLGLEAFF.